The rows below give T cell receptor beta chains drawn from one sample of a study of identical twins. From the 5' RACE reads, TCRdb called clonotypes with MiXCR, one entry per CDR3 protein. The repertoire holds about 220,000 distinct CDR3 sequences, with 6.5% to 8.5% as singletons. These data also formed part of another study, on yellow fever vaccine responses in identical twins.

Sample: memory (CD45RO+) T cells sorted from blood. Receptors originate from a woman between 18 and 30 years old in good health. The CDR3 runs from the conserved cysteine through the conserved F or W. The D gene is left open where the match is weak. Clone size is stated in some rows and not others, as once, few, many or a class when expanded.

v_gene,j_gene,abundance,d_gene,CDR3nt,CDR3aa
TRBV3-1,TRBJ2-3,many,TRBD1,TGTGCCAGCAGCCCTTCCTGGGACAGCTCTAGCACAGATACGCAGTATTTT,CASSPSWDSSSTDTQYF
TRBV15,TRBJ2-3,-,-,TGTGCCACCAGCAGAGATCTAAGGGACACCTTCACAGATACGCAGTATTTT,CATSRDLRDTFTDTQYF
TRBV2,TRBJ2-3,few,-,TGTGCCAGCAGTGAACAGGTTACTAGCACAGATACGCAGTATTTT,CASSEQVTSTDTQYF
TRBV29-1,TRBJ2-7,few,-,TGCAGCGTTGAGGGGACGTCCTACGAGCAGTACTTC,CSVEGTSYEQYF
TRBV29-1,TRBJ2-1,many,TRBD2,TGCAGCGTCCCCGACCCGGGGGGGGGGAATGAGCAGTTCTTC,CSVPDPGGGNEQFF
TRBV28,TRBJ2-5,many,-,TGTGCCAGCGGGGGGTTTCAAGAGACCCAGTACTTC,CASGGFQETQYF
TRBV10-2,TRBJ2-7,many,-,TGCGCCAGCAGTGAGTCGATGGTTAGGACCTACGAGCAGTACTTC,CASSESMVRTYEQYF
TRBV5-1,TRBJ2-5,many,-,TGCGCCAGCAGCCCCACCGCGGATCGAAAGACCCAGTACTTC,CASSPTADRKTQYF
TRBV20-1,TRBJ2-1,-,TRBD2,TGCAGTGCTAGACGAGCGGGGGGGTACAATGAGCAGTTCTTC,CSARRAGGYNEQFF
TRBV14,TRBJ2-1,many,-,TGTGCCAGCAGCCGTAGCGGTGTCAATGAGCAGTTCTTC,CASSRSGVNEQFF
TRBV4-2,TRBJ2-1,many,-,TGTGCCAGCAGCCAACGTGGCGACTCCTACAATGAGCAGTTCTTC,CASSQRGDSYNEQFF
TRBV6-5,TRBJ2-7,-,-,TGTGCCAGCAGTTACTCTCGGATGACCTACGAGCAGTACTTC,CASSYSRMTYEQYF
TRBV27,TRBJ2-1,few,TRBD1,TGTGCCAGCAGTCGGACAGGTTCTAATGAGCAGTTCTTC,CASSRTGSNEQFF
TRBV2,TRBJ2-7,many,TRBD1,TGTGCCAGCAGTGGGGGGACAGGGGCCACCTACGAGCAGTACTTC,CASSGGTGATYEQYF
TRBV28,TRBJ2-7,-,-,TGTGCCAGCAGTCTCCCGGACACCCTGGGGGACGAGCAGTACTTC,CASSLPDTLGDEQYF
TRBV18,TRBJ2-5,few,-,TGTGCCAGCGCCAGGGGCGGGGAATGGACCCAGTACTTC,CASARGGEWTQYF
TRBV5-1,TRBJ2-7,many,-,TGCGCCAGCAGCTTGGCAGGATCCCACGAGCAGTACTTC,CASSLAGSHEQYF
TRBV9,TRBJ2-3,few,-,TGTGCCAGCAGCGTATTAGGTTGGGGCGGAGATACGCAGTATTTT,CASSVLGWGGDTQYF
TRBV7-8,TRBJ2-1,few,TRBD2,TGTGCCAGCAGCTCCCCCGGGGGGGGCTCCTACAATGAGCAGTTCTTC,CASSSPGGGSYNEQFF
TRBV5-5,TRBJ1-6,-,-,TGTGCCAGCAGACGGGCAGGCGGCTGGGATTCACCCCTCCACTTT,CASRRAGGWDSPLHF
TRBV12-3/TRBV12-4,TRBJ1-3,many,-,TGTGCCAGCACCCCGAGGCAGCTCGAGGACACCATATATTTT,CASTPRQLEDTIYF
TRBV7-2,TRBJ2-1,-,TRBD1,TGTGCCAGCAGCTTAACGGGGACAGGGAACTACTACTACAATGAGCAGTTCTTC,CASSLTGTGNYYYNEQFF
TRBV4-3,TRBJ2-5,-,TRBD2,TGCGCCAGCAGCCAAGCGGGAGGGAGCCAAGAGACCCAGTACTTC,CASSQAGGSQETQYF
TRBV7-2,TRBJ2-3,few,TRBD2,TGTGCCAGCAGCCGCACTTCCACTAGCGGGGAGAATACGCAGTATTTT,CASSRTSTSGENTQYF
TRBV5-1,TRBJ2-3,few,-,TGCGCCAGCGAGGCCTCGGGCTCAGATACGCAGTATTTT,CASEASGSDTQYF